A selection of T cell receptor beta chains follows, all from one sample in a study of blood T cell repertoires in COVID-19. This table comes from immunoSEQ multiplex PCR, and its TCRdb copy is limited to in-frame clones, with some not included. Of more than 75,000 clones listed, around nine tenths were seen once; the top ten hold about 2.5%. The sample taken for sequencing was peripheral blood. These TCRs come from a man aged 50 to 59 with acute or convalescent COVID-19. CDR3s leave out the opening cysteine and the closing phenylalanine or tryptophan. A D gene is named only where the DNA matches it firmly.

j_call	v_call	d_call	cdr3_aa
TRBJ2-1	TRBV7-3	.	ASSPYPRAGDEQF
TRBJ2-1	TRBV5-8	TRBD1	ASSLRGTVYNEQF
TRBJ1-5	TRBV5-5	.	ASSPVPQANQPQH
TRBJ1-5	TRBV6-1	.	ASSEQSNQPQH
TRBJ1-2	TRBV6-2/TRBV6-3	.	ASSYSPGADYGYT
TRBJ2-3	TRBV7-9	.	ASSLRDPGADTQY
TRBJ2-1	TRBV19	.	ASSRGLFNEQF
TRBJ2-1	TRBV7-2	TRBD1	ASSPRQGLNEQF
TRBJ1-5	TRBV7-9	.	ASSSGTGIGQPQH
TRBJ2-5	TRBV5-1	TRBD1	ASSLGQGRETQY
TRBJ2-1	TRBV19	.	ASTAGPGGNEQF
TRBJ1-5	TRBV28	TRBD1	ASRLTGIPNQPQH
TRBJ2-3	TRBV5-5	.	ASSPLGADTQS
TRBJ1-4	TRBV28	TRBD1	ASSSTGGGINEKLF
TRBJ2-2	TRBV4-3	.	ASSQGTHRPTGELF
TRBJ2-3	TRBV11-2	TRBD1	ASSSWGTGKADTQY
TRBJ1-1	TRBV27	.	ASSYGVNTEAF
TRBJ1-2	TRBV19	TRBD1	ASSQRGPGYT
TRBJ2-1	TRBV11-2	.	ASLRDPGAYNEQF
TRBJ2-3	TRBV29-1	.	SVEKGGSVTDTQY